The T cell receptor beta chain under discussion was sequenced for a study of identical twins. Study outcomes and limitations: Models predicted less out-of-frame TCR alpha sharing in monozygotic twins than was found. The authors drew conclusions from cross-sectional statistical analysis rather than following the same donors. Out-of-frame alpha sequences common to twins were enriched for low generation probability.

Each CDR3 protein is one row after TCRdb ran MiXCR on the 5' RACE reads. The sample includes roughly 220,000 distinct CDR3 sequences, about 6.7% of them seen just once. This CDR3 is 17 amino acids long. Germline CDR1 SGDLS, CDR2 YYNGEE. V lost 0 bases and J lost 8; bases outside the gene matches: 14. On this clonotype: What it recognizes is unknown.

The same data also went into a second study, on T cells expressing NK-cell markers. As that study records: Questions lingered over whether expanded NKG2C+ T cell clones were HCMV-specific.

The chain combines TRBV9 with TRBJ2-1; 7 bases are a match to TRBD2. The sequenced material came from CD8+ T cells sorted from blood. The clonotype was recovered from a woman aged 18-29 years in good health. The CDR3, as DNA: TGTGCCAGCAGCGTAGCTTTCCCTAGCGGAGGAGTGGATGAGCAGTTCTTC. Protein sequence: CASSVAFPSGGVDEQFF.